This entry is about one TCR beta chain. Its antigen is not known. Unmatched junction bases numbered 9, after V lost 5 bases and J lost 2 bases. Germline V lookup: CDR1 SGHTA, CDR2 FQGNSA. CDR3 size: 16 residues. The entry originates in a study of T cell responses to AZD1222 COVID-19 vaccine. Study-wide points: Reportedly, nearly half of unique spike TCRs recognized epitopes outside B.1.351/B.1.1.7 mutations. The number of AZD1222 recipients seropositive at baseline was only five or six.

Sequencing was performed with immunoSEQ multiplex PCR; in TCRdb, only in-frame clones are kept and a portion is missing. Seen here are about 92,000 clones, 86% observed once, and the top ten hold 10%. This specimen was peripheral blood, taken on day 0 of AZD1222 vaccination. The chain recombines TRBV7-2 with TRBJ2-3, with 8 bases aligning to TRBD2. This clonotype was sampled from an adult in good health. This chain's CDR3 is CASSPWGRGATDTQYF. Here the CDR3 DNA reads TGTGCCAGCAGCCCCTGGGGGCGGGGGGCCACAGATACGCAGTATTTT.